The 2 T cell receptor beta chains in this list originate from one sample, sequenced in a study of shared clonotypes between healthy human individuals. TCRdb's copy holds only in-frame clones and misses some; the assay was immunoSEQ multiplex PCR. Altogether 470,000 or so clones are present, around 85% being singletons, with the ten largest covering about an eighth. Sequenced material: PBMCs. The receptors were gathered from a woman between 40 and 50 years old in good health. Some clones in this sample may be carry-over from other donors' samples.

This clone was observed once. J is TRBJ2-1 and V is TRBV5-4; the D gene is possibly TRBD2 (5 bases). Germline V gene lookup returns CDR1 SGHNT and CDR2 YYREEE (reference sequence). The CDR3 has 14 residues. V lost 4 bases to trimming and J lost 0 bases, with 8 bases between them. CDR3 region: CASSGSRSYNEQFF. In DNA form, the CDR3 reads TGTGCCAGCAGCGGGAGCCGCTCCTACAATGAGCAGTTCTTC.

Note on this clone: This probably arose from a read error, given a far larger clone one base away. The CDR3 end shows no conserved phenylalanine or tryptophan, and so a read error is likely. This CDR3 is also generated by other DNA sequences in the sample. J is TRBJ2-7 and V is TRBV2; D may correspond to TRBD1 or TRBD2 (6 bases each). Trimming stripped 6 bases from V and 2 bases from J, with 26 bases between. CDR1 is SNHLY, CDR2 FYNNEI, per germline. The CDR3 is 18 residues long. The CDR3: CASREGGAEAGPPYEQYL. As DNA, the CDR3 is TGTGCCAGCAGGGAGGGGGGCGCTGAGGCGGGACCCCCCTACGAGCAGTACCTC.